The present T cell receptor (beta chain) was sequenced within a study of cytomegalovirus exposure and HLA in healthy donors listed by TCRdb under 2017. Background on the whole study: According to a later analysis, the 110 or so validation repertoires were produced on the same platform as the roughly 600 repertoires of the first cohort. The study aimed to test whether signatures of past pathogen exposure could be identified by cataloging public T cell receptors. Besides the first cohort of some 670 subjects, a separate validation cohort made up of over 95 different subjects was used. To predict cytomegalovirus infection status, the study combined high-throughput TCR immunosequencing, statistical association of individual TCRs with disease status, and machine learning. General conclusions and limits of the study: A later analysis had no HLA typing for the validation cohort, so co-occurrence there was scored across all 120 repertoires. A few of the identified cytomegalovirus-associated TCR beta chains were confirmed in vitro to be specific for cytomegalovirus antigens. Across donors, most TCR sequences were observed very rarely, whereas some public TCRs were present in many individuals. Of the cluster scores, roughly 95% were above 0 in a later analysis, which found that TCRs clustered in the first cohort also tended to co-occur in the roughly 130 validation repertoires. The authors suggested that the approach could potentially be generalized to other disease states and immunological phenotypes. A total of about 180 TCR beta chains were listed by the study as associated with cytomegalovirus. The classifier was reported to diagnose cytomegalovirus status with high specificity and sensitivity in both the original and validation cohorts.

V drops 0 bases and J drops 2 bases, leaving 8 bases in between. In the germline V gene, CDR1 corresponds to SNHLY and CDR2 to FYNNEI. The CDR3 goes from the cysteine to the phenylalanine over 15 residues. CDR3 DNA is the only sequence kept; it has 45 bases, read in frame from the first base. Receptor amplification or capture employed the immunoSEQ multiplex PCR assay. The study's processing was this. A statistical classification framework was developed to diagnose cytomegalovirus status using the catalog of TCR beta chain sequences. This immuneACCESS table, as held by TCRdb, lists in-frame sequences with V and J called but not all clones. Of the missing ones, under half trace to an unresolved V gene in checked studies; the others have no known cause. The V and J calls and clone size are taken from that table; D and trimming were inferred from the DNA. For this sample the table gives around 120,000 clones, of which about 83% were detected only once. The ten largest clones represent around 5.1% of the sample.

In regard to this clone: Its cognate antigen has yet to be identified. The sample holds no much larger clone one base away, and base qualities are not on file.

Donors formed part of the validation cohort, which comprised some 120 subjects and was distinct from the first cohort of under 850 subjects. The sample comprised PBMCs. Recombination joined TRBV2 with TRBJ1-5, and perhaps TRBD1 as D gene, on 6 matching bases. The TCR comes from a man between 18 and 35 years old in good health and CMV-seronegative. The CDR3 has the sequence CASSEAPGGNQPQHF. The nucleotide sequence reads TGTGCCAGCAGTGAAGCGCCAGGGGGCAATCAGCCCCAGCATTTT.